These T cell receptor beta chains were read from a single sample in a study of cytomegalovirus exposure and HLA in healthy donors. TCRdb's table, derived via immunoSEQ multiplex PCR, lists solely in-frame clones and lacks some. The sample holds about 220,000 clones, just over 85% seen once. Sequencing was done on a sample of PBMCs. The receptors stem from a woman younger than 30 in good health and CMV-seronegative. Each CDR3 is given with its conserved first and last residue. D genes are given only for firm matches. The size of a clone is reported for some rows only, either as once, few or many, or as a class for expanded clones.

D gene,V gene,clone size,J gene,CDR3 protein,CDR3 DNA
TRBD1,TRBV28,.,TRBJ2-7,CASSPSGTVNEQYF,TGTGCCAGCAGTCCCTCGGGGACAGTAAACGAGCAGTACTTC
.,TRBV28,once,TRBJ1-5,CASSLLGSGNQPQHF,TGTGCCAGCAGTTTATTGGGCAGTGGCAATCAGCCCCAGCATTTT
TRBD2,TRBV15,once,TRBJ2-1,CATSKVAGVGNEQFF,TGTGCCACCAGCAAAGTAGCGGGAGTAGGGAATGAGCAGTTCTTC
.,TRBV6-1,.,TRBJ2-7,CATVTLYEQYF,TGTGCCACTGTGACTCTCTACGAGCAGTACTTC
.,TRBV30,few,TRBJ1-1,CAWTVAAATEAFF,TGTGCCTGGACAGTAGCGGCTGCCACTGAAGCTTTCTTT
TRBD1,TRBV27,.,TRBJ2-1,CASSFGQGAGNEQFF,TGTGCCAGCAGTTTCGGACAGGGGGCTGGCAATGAGCAGTTCTTC
TRBD2,TRBV9,.,TRBJ2-1,CASSGGLAGVFSDEQFF,TGTGCCAGCAGCGGAGGACTAGCGGGAGTCTTTAGCGATGAGCAGTTCTTC
TRBD2,TRBV28,.,TRBJ2-1,CASWTSGRGRVYREQFF,TGTGCCAGCTGGACTAGCGGGAGGGGCCGGGTATATCGGGAGCAGTTCTTC
TRBD2,TRBV9,.,TRBJ2-3,CASSVAGGQGDTQYF,TGTGCCAGCAGCGTAGCGGGAGGGCAGGGAGATACGCAGTATTTT
TRBD1,TRBV7-2,.,TRBJ1-1,CASSLAGTANTEAFF,TGTGCCAGCAGCTTAGCAGGGACAGCTAACACTGAAGCTTTCTTT
TRBD1,TRBV6-6,.,TRBJ1-5,CASRQGQGRQPQHF,TGTGCCAGCAGGCAAGGACAGGGAAGACAGCCCCAGCATTTT
TRBD2,TRBV19,.,TRBJ2-7,CASSIGGGAYEQYF,TGTGCCAGTAGTATCGGCGGGGGGGCCTACGAGCAGTACTTC
.,TRBV10-3,.,TRBJ1-2,CAISEYRSYGYTF,TGTGCCATCAGTGAGTACAGGTCTTATGGCTACACCTTC